The entry that follows covers one T cell receptor (beta chain) sequence. The target antigen is unknown. This PCR relied on a set of 60 Vbeta primers and 13 Jbeta primers. Clones were sequenced by immunoSEQ multiplex PCR, and TCRdb holds only the in-frame ones, with some missing. The sample lists some 150,000 clones, approximately 77% occurring once. J lost 5 bases, V lost 2 bases, and 4 bases had no gene match. This CDR3 region has 14 residues. Germline V gene sequence: CDR1 SNHLY, CDR2 FYNNEI. These data come from a study of cytomegalovirus exposure and HLA in healthy donors. Study information: An early release of data contained roughly 86 million unique TCRs, which came from HLA-typed donors.

Study outcomes and limitations: The authors considered a cluster of highly shared sequence variants likely to be a sequencing artifact. In vitro work confirmed that three CMV-associated chains recognize CMV antigens. Reports state that TCR beta sequences accurately predicted most subjects' HLA-A and HLA-B alleles.

The gene calls are TRBV2 and TRBJ2-3, with 7 bases matching TRBD2. Material for sequencing was PBMCs. This receptor was obtained from a young man in good health and CMV-seropositive. The CDR3 bases are TGTGCCAGCAGTGAAACTAGCGTGGTAGATACGCAGTATTTT. This sequence encodes CASSETSVVDTQYF.